The rows below give T cell receptor beta chains drawn from one sample of a study of blood T cell repertoires in COVID-19. Repertoires were generated with immunoSEQ multiplex PCR, while TCRdb's copy carries only in-frame clones and drops some. The table lists over 85,000 clones, 80% to 90% of them singletons. Sequences were obtained from peripheral blood. These receptors were taken from a human donor with acute or convalescent COVID-19. The donor label of this sample is uncertain. Each CDR3 is given with its conserved first and last residue. D genes are given only for firm matches. The size of a clone is reported for some rows only, either as once, few or many, or as a class for expanded clones.

D gene	V gene	J gene	clone size	CDR3 protein	CDR3 DNA
NA	TRBV5-4	TRBJ1-1	once	CASSLVGNYDTEAFF	TGTGCCAGCAGCTTGGTCGGGAACTATGACACTGAAGCTTTCTTT
NA	TRBV2	TRBJ1-6	once	CASSVAGGGNSPLHF	TGTGCCAGCAGTGTGGCTGGGGGAGGGAATTCACCCCTCCACTTT
NA	TRBV29-1	TRBJ2-7	few	CSVLDRSSYEQYF	TGCAGCGTTCTAGACAGGAGCTCCTACGAGCAGTACTTC
TRBD2	TRBV29-1	TRBJ2-1	NA	CSSRGQGLAGMYNEQFF	TGCAGCTCCCGAGGCCAGGGGCTAGCGGGGATGTACAATGAGCAGTTCTTC
NA	TRBV3-1/TRBV3-2	TRBJ2-7	NA	CASSPAGWTFSYEQYF	TGTGCCAGCAGCCCCGCAGGGTGGACCTTCTCCTACGAGCAGTACTTC
TRBD1	TRBV6-5	TRBJ1-6	NA	CASNTIRGQESPLHF	TGTGCCAGCAATACTATCAGGGGGCAGGAATCACCCCTCCACTTT
NA	TRBV20-1	TRBJ2-1	NA	CSATRNNEQFF	TGCAGTGCAACACGAAACAATGAGCAGTTCTTC
TRBD1	TRBV6-5	TRBJ1-6	NA	CASSYQGASPLHF	TGTGCCAGCAGTTACCAGGGGGCTTCACCCCTCCACTTT
TRBD1	TRBV7-8	TRBJ2-2	NA	CASSLRGTGQTGELFF	TGTGCCAGCAGCCTTAGGGGGACAGGGCAGACCGGGGAGCTGTTTTTT
TRBD1	TRBV11-1	TRBJ2-3	NA	CASSLGQGRTDTQYF	TGTGCCAGCAGCTTGGGACAGGGGAGAACAGATACGCAGTATTTT
TRBD1	TRBV2	TRBJ1-1	NA	CASRGRQGNTEAFF	TGTGCCAGCAGGGGCAGACAGGGAAACACTGAAGCTTTCTTT
TRBD2	TRBV19	TRBJ2-1	NA	CASSADPSGVFNEQFF	TGTGCCAGTAGTGCCGACCCTAGCGGGGTTTTCAATGAGCAGTTCTTC
TRBD2	TRBV19	TRBJ2-5	NA	CASSPMSGGAETQYF	TGTGCCAGTAGCCCAATGTCGGGAGGCGCGGAGACCCAGTACTTC
TRBD1	TRBV6-2/TRBV6-3	TRBJ2-3	NA	CASSARGLYSTDTQYF	TGTGCCAGCAGCGCTAGGGGGCTCTATAGCACAGATACGCAGTATTTT
NA	TRBV10-2	TRBJ2-2	NA	CATSAGGPYTGELFF	TGCGCCACCTCAGCCGGGGGGCCGTACACCGGGGAGCTGTTTTTT
NA	TRBV27	TRBJ1-4	NA	CASSFPQSTNEKLFF	TGTGCCAGCAGTTTCCCACAGTCAACTAATGAAAAACTGTTTTTT
NA	TRBV30	TRBJ1-2	few	CAWSESRTTWILYGYTF	TGTGCCTGGAGTGAATCCAGGACAACCTGGATACTGTATGGCTACACCTTC
NA	TRBV28	TRBJ1-5	NA	CASSLIGRGNNQPQHF	TGTGCCAGCAGTTTAATCGGGAGGGGAAATAATCAGCCCCAGCATTTT
TRBD1	TRBV9	TRBJ2-1	NA	CASSVDRGANHEQFF	TGTGCCAGCAGCGTCGACAGGGGAGCTAATCATGAGCAGTTCTTC
NA	TRBV4-3	TRBJ1-6	NA	CASSRDQIGASPLHF	TGCGCCAGCAGCCGAGACCAGATTGGGGCCTCACCCCTCCACTTT
NA	TRBV12-3/TRBV12-4	TRBJ1-2	NA	CASSFSGQYGYTF	TGTGCCAGCAGTTTTTCCGGACAGTATGGCTACACCTTC
TRBD1	TRBV28	TRBJ1-6	NA	CASGDSNSPLHF	TGTGCCAGTGGGGACAGTAATTCACCCCTCCACTTT
NA	TRBV9	TRBJ2-3	NA	CASSPRAVKSSTDTQYF	TGTGCCAGCAGCCCCCGAGCGGTGAAGTCTAGCACAGATACGCAGTATTTT
TRBD1	TRBV7-6	TRBJ2-2	once	CASSKMTGAQTGELFF	TGTGCCAGCAGCAAAATGACAGGGGCCCAGACCGGGGAGCTGTTTTTT
NA	TRBV5-4	TRBJ1-5	NA	CASSSDWNQPQHF	TGTGCCAGCAGCTCCGACTGGAATCAGCCCCAGCATTTT
TRBD1	TRBV4-1	TRBJ2-7	NA	CASSQGTGDIYEQYF	TGCGCCAGCAGCCAGGGGACAGGCGACATCTACGAGCAGTACTTC
NA	TRBV4-3	TRBJ1-3	NA	CASSYQGRGNTIYF	TGCGCCAGCAGCTACCAGGGCCGCGGAAACACCATATATTTT
NA	TRBV20-1	TRBJ1-2	NA	CSASGQNGYTF	TGCAGTGCTAGTGGCCAGAATGGCTACACCTTC
NA	TRBV4-2	TRBJ2-2	NA	CASSQDDARATGELFF	TGTGCCAGCAGCCAAGACGACGCCAGGGCCACCGGGGAGCTGTTTTTT
NA	TRBV19	TRBJ1-1	NA	CASRRDTPNTEAFF	TGTGCCAGTAGAAGGGACACCCCGAACACTGAAGCTTTCTTT
NA	TRBV25-1	TRBJ2-3	NA	CASSPAGRREDTQYF	TGTGCCAGCAGCCCCGCGGGGCGGAGGGAAGATACGCAGTATTTT
NA	TRBV7-2	TRBJ2-7	NA	CASSLDMYYEQYF	TGTGCCAGCAGCTTAGACATGTACTACGAGCAGTACTTC
NA	TRBV11-2	TRBJ2-2	NA	CASSLGVDSTGELFF	TGTGCCAGCAGCTTAGGCGTGGACAGCACCGGGGAGCTGTTTTTT
TRBD1	TRBV5-1	TRBJ1-1	few	CASSLGGQGYITEAFF	TGCGCCAGCAGCTTGGGGGGACAGGGATATATCACTGAAGCTTTCTTT
NA	TRBV12-3/TRBV12-4	TRBJ2-5	NA	CASSPQIRETQYF	TGTGCCAGCAGCCCACAAATCAGAGAGACCCAGTACTTC
NA	TRBV3-1/TRBV3-2	TRBJ1-6	NA	CASSRAGDNSPLHF	TGTGCCAGCAGTCGCGCGGGGGATAATTCACCCCTCCACTTT
NA	TRBV9	TRBJ1-1	NA	CASSVNTLNTEAFF	TGTGCCAGCAGCGTAAACACATTGAACACTGAAGCTTTCTTT
TRBD1	TRBV7-6	TRBJ2-7	NA	CASSLAGQKYEQYF	TGTGCCAGCAGCTTAGCGGGACAGAAGTACGAGCAGTACTTC